A single T cell receptor (beta chain) is shown here with its context. As yet, its antigen is unknown. The data are from a study of CD8+ T cells in alopecia areata. Study results and limitations: The presence of one nonresponder keeps the tie between baseline CD8+ expansion and response uncertain. Normal skin's resident alphabeta T cells are sequenced alongside lesional scalp T cells. Clonality was higher in lesional than normal scalp, especially in alopecia totalis/universalis. Mice showed TCR sharing more clearly than patients did, possibly owing to HLA.

Treatment in this sample: oral pan-JAK inhibitor, 5-10 mg twice daily. Investigators isolated RNA and reverse transcribed it into cDNA to act as the sequencing template. Here immunoSEQ multiplex PCR was the method, and the copy in TCRdb shows in-frame clones only, minus some. This sample has fewer than 250,000 clones; approximately 56% occur once, and the top ten carry roughly 0.67%. CDR3 length equals 13 residues. Per the germline V gene, CDR1 is SGHTA and CDR2 is FQGNSA. Trimming took 8 bases from V and 6 from J; bases not matched to a gene: 5. This specimen was CD4+ T cells sorted from blood, taken at week 4, from a patient treated with tofacitinib. This rearrangement joins TRBV7-2 to TRBJ2-7, with 12 bases lining up with TRBD2. The receptor was derived from a human donor with alopecia areata. The CDR3 loop is CASLAGGLGEQYF. In DNA, the CDR3 is TGTGCCAGCCTAGCGGGAGGGCTCGGCGAGCAGTACTTC. Looking up the rest from reference TRBV7-2 and TRBJ2-7 gives the full variable domain: GAGVSQSPSNKVTEKGKDVELRCDPISGHTALYWYRQSLGQGLEFLIYFQGNSAPDKSGLPSDRFSAERTGGSVSTLTIQRTQQEDSAVYLCASLAGGLGEQYFGPGTRLTVT.